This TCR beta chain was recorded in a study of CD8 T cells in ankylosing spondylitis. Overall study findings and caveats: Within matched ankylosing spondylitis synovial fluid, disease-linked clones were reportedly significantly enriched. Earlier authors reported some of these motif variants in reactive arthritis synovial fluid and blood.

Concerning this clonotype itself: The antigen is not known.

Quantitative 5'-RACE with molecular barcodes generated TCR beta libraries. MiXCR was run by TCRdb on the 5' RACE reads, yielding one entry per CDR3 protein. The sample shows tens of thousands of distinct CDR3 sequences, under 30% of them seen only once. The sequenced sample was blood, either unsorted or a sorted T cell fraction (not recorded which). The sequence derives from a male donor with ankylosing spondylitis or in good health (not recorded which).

The chain's CDR3 is CASSLNSGAHNSPLHF. As DNA, the CDR3 is TGTGCCAGCAGCTTAAATTCGGGGGCCCATAATTCACCCCTCCACTTT. This chain connects TRBV7-3 to TRBJ1-6, with D possibly TRBD1 on 6 matching bases. The germline CDR1 and CDR2 sequences are SGHTA and FQGTGA. The CDR3 has 16 residues. V lost 1 base and J lost 5, with 12 bases in between.